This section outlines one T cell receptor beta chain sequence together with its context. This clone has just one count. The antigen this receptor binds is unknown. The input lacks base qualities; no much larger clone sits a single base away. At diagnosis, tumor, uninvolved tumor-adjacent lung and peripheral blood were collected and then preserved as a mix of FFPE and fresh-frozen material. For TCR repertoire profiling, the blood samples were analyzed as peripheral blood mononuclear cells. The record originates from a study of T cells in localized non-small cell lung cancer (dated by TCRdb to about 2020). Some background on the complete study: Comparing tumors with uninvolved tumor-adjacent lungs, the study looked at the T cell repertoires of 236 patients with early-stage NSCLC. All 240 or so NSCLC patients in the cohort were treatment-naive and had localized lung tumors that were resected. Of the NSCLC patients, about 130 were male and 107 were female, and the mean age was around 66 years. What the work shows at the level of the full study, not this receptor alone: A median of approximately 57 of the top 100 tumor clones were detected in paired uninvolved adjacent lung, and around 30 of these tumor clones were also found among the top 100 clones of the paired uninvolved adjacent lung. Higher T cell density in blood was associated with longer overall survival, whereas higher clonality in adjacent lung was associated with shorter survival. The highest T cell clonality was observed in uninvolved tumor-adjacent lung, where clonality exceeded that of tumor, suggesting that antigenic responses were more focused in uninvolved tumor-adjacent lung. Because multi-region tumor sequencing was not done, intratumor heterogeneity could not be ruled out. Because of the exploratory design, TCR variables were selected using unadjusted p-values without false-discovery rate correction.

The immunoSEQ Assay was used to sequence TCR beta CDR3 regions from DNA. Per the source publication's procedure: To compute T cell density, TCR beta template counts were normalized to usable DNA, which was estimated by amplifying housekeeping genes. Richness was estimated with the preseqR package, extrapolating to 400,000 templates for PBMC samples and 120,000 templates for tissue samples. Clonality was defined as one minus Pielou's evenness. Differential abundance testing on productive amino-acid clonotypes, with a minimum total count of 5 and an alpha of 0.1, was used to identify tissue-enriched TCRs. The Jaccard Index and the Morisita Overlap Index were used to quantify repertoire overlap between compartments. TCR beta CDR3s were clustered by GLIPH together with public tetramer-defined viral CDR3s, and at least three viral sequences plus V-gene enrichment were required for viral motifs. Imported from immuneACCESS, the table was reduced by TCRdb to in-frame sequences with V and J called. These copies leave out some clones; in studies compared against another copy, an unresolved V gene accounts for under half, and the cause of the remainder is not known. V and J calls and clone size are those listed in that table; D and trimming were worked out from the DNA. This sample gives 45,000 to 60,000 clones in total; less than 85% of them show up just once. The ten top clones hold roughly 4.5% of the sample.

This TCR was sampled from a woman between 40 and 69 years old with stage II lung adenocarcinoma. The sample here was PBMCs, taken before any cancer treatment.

The nucleotides read TGTGCCAGCAGGGAATATGGGGCCAACGTCCTGACTTTC. Translated, this is CASREYGANVLTF. The V and J segments used are TRBV5-6 and TRBJ2-6; no D segment can be confidently identified. V was cut back by 5 bases and J by 3 bases, leaving a gap of 6 bases between them. The cysteine opens and the phenylalanine closes a CDR3 of 13 amino acids. Only the CDR3 DNA stays, 39 bases, in frame from base 1. CDR1 and CDR2 (SGHDT, YYEEEE) derive from the germline V gene. Reference TRBV5-6 and TRBJ2-6 genes cover what lies past the CDR3, so the full variable domain is DAGVTQSPTHLIKTRGQQVTLRCSPKSGHDTVSWYQQALGQGPQFIFQYYEEEERQRGNFPDRFSGHQFPNYSSELNVNALLLGDSALYLCASREYGANVLTFGAGSRLTVL.